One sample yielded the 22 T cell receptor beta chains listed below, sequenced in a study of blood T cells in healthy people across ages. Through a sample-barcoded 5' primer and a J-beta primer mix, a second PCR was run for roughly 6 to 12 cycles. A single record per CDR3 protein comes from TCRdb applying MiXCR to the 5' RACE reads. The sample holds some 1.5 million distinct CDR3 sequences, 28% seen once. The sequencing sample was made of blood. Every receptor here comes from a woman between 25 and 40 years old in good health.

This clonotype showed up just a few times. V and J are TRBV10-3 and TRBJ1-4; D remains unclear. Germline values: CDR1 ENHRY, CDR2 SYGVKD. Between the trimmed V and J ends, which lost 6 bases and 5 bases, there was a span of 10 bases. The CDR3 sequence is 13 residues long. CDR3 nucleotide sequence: TGTGCCATCAGCGGCAGGTTAAATGAAAAACTGTTTTTT. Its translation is CAISGRLNEKLFF.

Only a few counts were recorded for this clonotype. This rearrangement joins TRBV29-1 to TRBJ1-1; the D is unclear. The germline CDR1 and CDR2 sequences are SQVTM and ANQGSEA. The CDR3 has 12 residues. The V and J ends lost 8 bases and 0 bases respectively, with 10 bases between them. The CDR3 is CSTARMNTEAFF. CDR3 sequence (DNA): TGCAGCACCGCGAGAATGAACACTGAAGCTTTCTTT.

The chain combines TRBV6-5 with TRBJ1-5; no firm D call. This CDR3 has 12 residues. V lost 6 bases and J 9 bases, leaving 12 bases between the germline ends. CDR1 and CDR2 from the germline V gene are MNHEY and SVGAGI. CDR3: CASSPTRGPQHF. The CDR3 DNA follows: TGTGCCAGCAGCCCGACCCGAGGGCCCCAGCATTTT.

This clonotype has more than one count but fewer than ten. The CDR3 reads CASSQWGTASEGYNEQFF. The CDR3 DNA follows: TGCGCCAGCAGCCAATGGGGGACAGCCAGCGAAGGCTACAATGAGCAGTTCTTC. The chain joins TRBV4-1 to TRBJ2-1; TRBD1 aligns across 7 bases. Germline CDR1 and CDR2: MGHRA and YSYEKL. This CDR3 region has 18 residues. Trimming took 2 bases from V and 3 from J; bases not matched to a gene: 13.

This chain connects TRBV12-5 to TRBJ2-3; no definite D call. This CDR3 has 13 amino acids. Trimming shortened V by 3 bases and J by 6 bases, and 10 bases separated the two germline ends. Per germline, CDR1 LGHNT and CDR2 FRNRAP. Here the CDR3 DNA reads TGTGCTAGTGGTTTCCAAGGAGTGGATACGCAGTATTTT. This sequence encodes CASGFQGVDTQYF.

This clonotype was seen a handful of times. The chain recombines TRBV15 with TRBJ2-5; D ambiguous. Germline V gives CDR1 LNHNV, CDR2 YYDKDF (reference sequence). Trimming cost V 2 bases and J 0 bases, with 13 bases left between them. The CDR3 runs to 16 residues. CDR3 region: CATSRSRSKYQETQYF. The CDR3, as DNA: TGTGCCACCAGCAGAAGCAGATCAAAGTACCAAGAGACCCAGTACTTC.

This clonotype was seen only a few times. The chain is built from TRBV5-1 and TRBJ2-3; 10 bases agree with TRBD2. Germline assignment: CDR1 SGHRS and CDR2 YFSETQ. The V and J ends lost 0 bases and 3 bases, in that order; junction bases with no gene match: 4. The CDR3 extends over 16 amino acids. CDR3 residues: CASSLDPSGGTDTQYF. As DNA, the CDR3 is TGCGCCAGCAGCTTGGATCCTAGCGGGGGAACAGATACGCAGTATTTT.

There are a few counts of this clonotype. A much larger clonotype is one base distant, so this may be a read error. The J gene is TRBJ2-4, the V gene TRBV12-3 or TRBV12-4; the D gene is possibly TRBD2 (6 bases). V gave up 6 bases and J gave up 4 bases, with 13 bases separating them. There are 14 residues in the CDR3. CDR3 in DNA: TGTGCCAGCAGGCCCCGGGACTTAAAAAACATTCAGTACTTC. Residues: CASRPRDLKNIQYF.

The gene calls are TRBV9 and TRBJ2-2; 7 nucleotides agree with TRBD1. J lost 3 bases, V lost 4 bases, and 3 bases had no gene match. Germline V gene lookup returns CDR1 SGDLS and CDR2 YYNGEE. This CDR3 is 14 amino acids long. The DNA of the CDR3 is TGTGCCAGCAGCACCGGGACAGACACCGGGGAGCTGTTTTTT. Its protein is CASSTGTDTGELFF.

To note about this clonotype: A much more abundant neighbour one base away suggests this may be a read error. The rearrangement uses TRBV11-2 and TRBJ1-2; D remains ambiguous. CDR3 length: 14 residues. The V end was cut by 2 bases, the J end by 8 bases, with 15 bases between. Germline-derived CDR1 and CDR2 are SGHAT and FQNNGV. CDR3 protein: CASSLIPPGGGYTF. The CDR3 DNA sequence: TGTGCCAGCAGCTTAATTCCTCCGGGCGGGGGCTACACCTTC.

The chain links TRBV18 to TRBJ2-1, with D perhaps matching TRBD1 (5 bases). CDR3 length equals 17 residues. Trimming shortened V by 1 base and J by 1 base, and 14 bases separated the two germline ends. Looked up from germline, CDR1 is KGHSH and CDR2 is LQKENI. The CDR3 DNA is TGTGCCAGCTCACCACGTCGCAGGGCCCCTTCCTACAATGAGCAGTTCTTC. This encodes CASSPRRRAPSYNEQFF.

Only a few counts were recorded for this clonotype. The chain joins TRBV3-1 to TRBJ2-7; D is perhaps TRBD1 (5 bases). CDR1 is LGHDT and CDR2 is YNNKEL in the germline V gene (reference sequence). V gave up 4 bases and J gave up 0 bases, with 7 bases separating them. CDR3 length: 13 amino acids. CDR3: CASSRTYSYEQYF. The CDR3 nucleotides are TGTGCCAGCAGCCGGACATACTCCTACGAGCAGTACTTC.

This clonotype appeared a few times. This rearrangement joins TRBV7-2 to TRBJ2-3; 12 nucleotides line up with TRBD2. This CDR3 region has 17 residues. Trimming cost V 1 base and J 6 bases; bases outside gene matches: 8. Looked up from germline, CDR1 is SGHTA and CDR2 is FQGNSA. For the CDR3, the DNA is TGTGCCAGCAGCTTAGGGGCTAGCGGGGGGGCCTTGGATACGCAGTATTTT. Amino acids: CASSLGASGGALDTQYF.

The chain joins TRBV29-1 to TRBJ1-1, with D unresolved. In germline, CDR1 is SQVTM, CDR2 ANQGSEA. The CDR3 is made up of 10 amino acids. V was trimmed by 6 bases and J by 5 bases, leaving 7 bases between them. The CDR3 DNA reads TGCAGCGTGCAGTGGACTGAAGCTTTCTTT. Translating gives CSVQWTEAFF. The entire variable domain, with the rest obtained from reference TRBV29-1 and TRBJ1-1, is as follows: SAVISQKPSRDICQRGTSLTIQCQVDSQVTMMFWYRQQPGQSLTLIATANQGSEATYESGFVIDKFPISRPNLTFSTLTVSNMSPEDSSIYLCSVQWTEAFFGQGTRLTVV.

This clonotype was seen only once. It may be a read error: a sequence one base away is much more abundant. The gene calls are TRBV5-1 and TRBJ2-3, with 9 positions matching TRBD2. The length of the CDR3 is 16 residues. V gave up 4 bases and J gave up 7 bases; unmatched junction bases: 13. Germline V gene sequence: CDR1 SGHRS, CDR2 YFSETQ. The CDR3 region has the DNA TGCGCCAGCAGCGTGGTTGTCGCGGGGGGGAGGCATACGCAGTATTTT. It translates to CASSVVVAGGRHTQYF.

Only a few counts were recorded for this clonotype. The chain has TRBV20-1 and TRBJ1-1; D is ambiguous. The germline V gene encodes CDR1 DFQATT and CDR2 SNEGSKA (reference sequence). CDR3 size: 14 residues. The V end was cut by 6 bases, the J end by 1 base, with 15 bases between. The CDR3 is CSALVRASNTEAFF. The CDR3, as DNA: TGCAGTGCCCTGGTGAGGGCCTCGAACACTGAAGCTTTCTTT.

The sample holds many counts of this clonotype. The CDR3: CSALPGQGWSDTQYF. The DNA of the CDR3 is TGCAGCGCCCTCCCCGGACAGGGGTGGTCAGATACGCAGTATTTT. The rearrangement uses TRBV29-1 and TRBJ2-3; 9 bases agree with TRBD1. CDR1 SQVTM and CDR2 ANQGSEA come from the germline V gene. V lost 7 bases, J lost 4 bases, and 12 bases stayed unmatched. This CDR3 contains 15 residues.

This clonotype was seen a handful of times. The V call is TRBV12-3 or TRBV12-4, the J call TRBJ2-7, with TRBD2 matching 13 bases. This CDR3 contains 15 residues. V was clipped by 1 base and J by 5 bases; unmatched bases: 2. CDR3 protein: CASSLGTSGRDEQYF. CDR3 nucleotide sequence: TGTGCCAGCAGTTTAGGGACTAGCGGGAGAGACGAGCAGTACTTC.

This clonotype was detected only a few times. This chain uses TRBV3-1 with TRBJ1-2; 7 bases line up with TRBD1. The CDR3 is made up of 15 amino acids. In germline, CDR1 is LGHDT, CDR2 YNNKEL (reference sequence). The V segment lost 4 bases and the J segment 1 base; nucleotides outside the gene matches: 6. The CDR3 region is CASSRTGENNYGYTF. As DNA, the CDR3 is TGTGCCAGCAGCCGGACAGGAGAAAATAACTATGGCTACACCTTC. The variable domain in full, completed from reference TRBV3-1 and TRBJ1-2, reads DTAVSQTPKYLVTQMGNDKSIKCEQNLGHDTMYWYKQDSKKFLKIMFSYNNKELIINETVPNRFSPKSPDKAHLNLHINSLELGDSAVYFCASSRTGENNYGYTFGSGTRLTVV.

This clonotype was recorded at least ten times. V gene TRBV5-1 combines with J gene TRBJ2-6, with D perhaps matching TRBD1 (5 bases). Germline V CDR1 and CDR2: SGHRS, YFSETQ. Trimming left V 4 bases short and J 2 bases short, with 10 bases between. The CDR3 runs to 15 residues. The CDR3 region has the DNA TGCGCCAGCAGCCTCGGACAACCTGGGGCCAACGTCCTGACTTTC. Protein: CASSLGQPGANVLTF.

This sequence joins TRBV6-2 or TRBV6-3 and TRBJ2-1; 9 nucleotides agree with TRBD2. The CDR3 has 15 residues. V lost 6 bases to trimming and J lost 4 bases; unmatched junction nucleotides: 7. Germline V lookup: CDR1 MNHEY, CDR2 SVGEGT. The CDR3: CASRHSGRGYNEQFF. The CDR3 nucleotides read TGTGCCAGCAGGCATAGCGGGAGAGGATACAATGAGCAGTTCTTC.

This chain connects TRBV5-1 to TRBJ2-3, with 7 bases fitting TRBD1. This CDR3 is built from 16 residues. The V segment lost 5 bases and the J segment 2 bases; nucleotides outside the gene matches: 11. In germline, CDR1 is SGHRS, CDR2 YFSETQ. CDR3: CASRGTGATTTDTQYF. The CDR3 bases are TGCGCCAGCAGGGGAACAGGGGCGACGACCACAGATACGCAGTATTTT.